Presented here are 7 T cell receptor beta chains from one specimen sequenced in a study of T cell repertoires in cytomegalovirus infection. Each CDR3 protein is one row after TCRdb ran MiXCR on the reads. The table records 230,000 or so distinct CDR3 sequences, about 39% of them present only once. No antigen is known for these receptors. This specimen consisted of CD8+ T cells from cultured PBMCs, obtained from culture after CMV antigen stimulation. The receptors were gathered from a human donor in good health (CMV status not recorded). Some clones in this sample may be carry-over from other donors' samples.

The chain couples TRBV6-1 to TRBJ2-5, with 8 bases identical to TRBD2. The CDR3 is made up of 14 amino acids. J was trimmed by 1 base and V by 7 bases; bases with no gene match: 5. CDR1 is MNHNS and CDR2 is SASEGT in the germline V gene. CDR3 amino acids: CASKASGSQETQYF. CDR3 bases: TGTGCCAGCAAGGCTAGCGGGTCCCAAGAGACCCAGTACTTC.

The rearrangement links TRBV11-2 to TRBJ2-2; 9 nucleotides match TRBD2. CDR1 SGHAT and CDR2 FQNNGV come from the germline V gene. The CDR3 has 16 amino acids. The junction had 9 bases not matched to a gene; V was cut back by 5 bases and J by 5 bases. The CDR3 region has the DNA TGTGCCAGCAGCCCTGGTGGCGGGAGGGGAACCGGGGAGCTGTTTTTT. Translating gives CASSPGGGRGTGELFF.

This clonotype was seen a handful of times. The rearrangement uses TRBV28 and TRBJ2-5, with TRBD2 matching over 11 bases. CDR1 and CDR2 (germline): MDHEN, SYDVKM. This CDR3 has 17 residues. With 5 bases clipped from V and 0 bases from J, the junction kept 8 bases outside the gene matches. The CDR3 sequence is CASSPHWTSGHQETQYF. In nucleotides, the CDR3 is TGTGCCAGCAGTCCACATTGGACTAGCGGGCACCAAGAGACCCAGTACTTC. The full variable domain, with the rest looked up from reference TRBV28 and TRBJ2-5, is DVKVTQSSRYLVKRTGEKVFLECVQDMDHENMFWYRQDPGLGLRLIYFSYDVKMKEKGDIPEGYSVSREKKERFSLILESASTNQTSMYLCASSPHWTSGHQETQYFGPGTRLLVL.

The chain combines TRBV19 with TRBJ2-7; D tentatively reads TRBD1 or TRBD2 (5 bases each). Germline V gene sequence: CDR1 LNHDA, CDR2 SQIVND (reference sequence). The ends were cut back, 0 bases at V and 4 bases at J, with 19 bases in the middle. The CDR3 extends over 17 amino acids. CDR3 coding DNA: TGTGCCAGTAGTATAGATCCGACGGGGCAGGGAAGATACGAGCAGTACTTC. Its translation is CASSIDPTGQGRYEQYF.

This chain uses TRBV7-9 with TRBJ2-4, with a weak D call TRBD1 (6 bases). V was pared by 2 bases and J by 0 bases, with 11 bases between. The V gene's germline CDR1 is SEHNR and CDR2 FQNEAQ (reference sequence). CDR3 length: 16 residues. DNA of the CDR3: TGTGCCAGCAGCTTAAACCCAGGGGCAGCCAAAAACATTCAGTACTTC. Amino acid sequence: CASSLNPGAAKNIQYF.

This clonotype was counted only a few times. The J gene is TRBJ2-1, the V gene TRBV7-9; no definite D call. The CDR3 length is 15 residues. Germline CDR1 and CDR2: SEHNR and FQNEAQ (reference sequence). The V end was cut by 1 base, the J end by 0 bases, with 7 bases between. The CDR3 region has the DNA TGTGCCAGCAGCTTAGTGGCTTCCTCCTACAATGAGCAGTTCTTC. Its protein is CASSLVASSYNEQFF.

The chain employs TRBV7-6 and TRBJ2-7; D is perhaps TRBD2 (5 bases). The CDR3 spans 15 residues. Germline V gives CDR1 SGHVS, CDR2 FNYEAQ. V lost 5 bases to trimming and J lost 2 bases, with 16 bases between them. The CDR3 spells CASSPRSGDPYEQYF. For the CDR3, the DNA is TGTGCCAGCAGCCCGCGGAGCGGCGACCCCTACGAGCAGTACTTC.